The 3 T cell receptor beta chains in this list originate from one sample, sequenced in a study of cytomegalovirus exposure and HLA in healthy donors. Primers: 60 Vbeta forward and 13 Jbeta reverse. Sequencing was performed with immunoSEQ multiplex PCR; in TCRdb, only in-frame clones are kept and a portion is missing. The profile shows 150,000 to 200,000 clones, roughly 80% of them singletons. What was sequenced was PBMCs. The receptors stem from a woman aged 18 to 35 in good health and CMV-seronegative.

V and J are TRBV2 and TRBJ1-3; D gene ambiguous. The ends were cut back, 8 bases at V and 0 bases at J, with 14 bases in the middle. Germline assignment: CDR1 SNHLY and CDR2 FYNNEI. CDR3 length equals 15 residues. The CDR3 protein is CASRREVHSGNTIYF. The CDR3 nucleotides read TGTGCCAGCCGAAGGGAGGTTCACTCTGGAAACACCATATATTTT.

The chain is built from TRBV7-9 and TRBJ2-1; TRBD2 agrees at 8 bases. The CDR3 extends over 16 amino acids. V lost 5 bases to trimming and J lost 0 bases; unmatched junction nucleotides: 6. Germline V gives CDR1 SEHNR, CDR2 FQNEAQ (reference sequence). Here the CDR3 reads CASSRTSGSSYNEQFF. The CDR3 DNA reads TGTGCCAGCAGCCGAACAAGCGGGAGCTCCTACAATGAGCAGTTCTTC.

The chain couples TRBV7-9 to TRBJ1-6, with D possibly TRBD1 on 5 matching bases. There are 13 residues in the CDR3. The germline V gene encodes CDR1 SEHNR and CDR2 FQNEAQ (reference sequence). Trimming left V 4 bases short and J 8 bases short, with 9 bases between. The CDR3 DNA reads as TGTGCCAGCAGCTCCACAGGTTATTCACCCCTCCACTTT. This gives the protein CASSSTGYSPLHF.